These 6 T cell receptor beta chains were all obtained from the same sample, sequenced in a study of identical twins. TCRdb re-derived calls from the 5' RACE reads in MiXCR, one entry per CDR3 protein. The data hold roughly 710,000 distinct CDR3 sequences, with around 6% observed a single time. The sample consisted of naive T cells sorted from blood. Receptor source: a young man in good health.

This clonotype was picked up a small number of times. V gene TRBV29-1 combines with J gene TRBJ2-1; a possible D gene is TRBD2 (6 bases). V lost 7 bases to trimming and J lost 5 bases, with 15 bases between them. The CDR3 totals 13 residues. Germline loops: CDR1 SQVTM, CDR2 ANQGSEA. Here the CDR3 reads CSAPGPGDNEQFF. CDR3 bases: TGCAGCGCACCGGGCCCGGGGGACAATGAGCAGTTCTTC.

The V gene is TRBV7-2, the J gene TRBJ2-1; TRBD2 is a possible D gene (5 bases). V was pared by 8 bases and J by 8 bases, with 22 bases between. Germline V gene data show CDR1 as SGHTA and CDR2 as FQGNSA. The CDR3 has 15 amino acids. CDR3 protein: CASSLRRVYNYEQFF. The DNA of the CDR3 is TGTGCCAGCTCTCTCCGGCGGGTGTACAATTATGAGCAGTTCTTC.

This clonotype showed up just a few times. The V gene is TRBV11-1, the J gene TRBJ2-1; 7 nucleotides agree with TRBD2. The CDR3 consists of 16 residues. Trimming removed 0 bases from V and 1 base from J; junction bases left unmatched: 3. Germline lookup yields CDR1 SGHAT and CDR2 FQDESV (reference sequence). CDR3 DNA sequence: TGTGCCAGCAGCTTAGCGTTGGGACTATCCTACAATGAGCAGTTCTTC. Protein: CASSLALGLSYNEQFF. Full variable domain (remainder filled in from reference TRBV11-1 and TRBJ2-1): EAEVAQSPRYKITEKSQAVAFWCDPISGHATLYWYRQILGQGPELLVQFQDESVVDDSQLPKDRFSAERLKGVDSTLKIQPAELGDSAMYLCASSLALGLSYNEQFFGPGTRLTVL.

This clonotype was recorded many times. The rearrangement joins TRBV20-1 to TRBJ2-5; D is perhaps TRBD1 or TRBD2 (5 bases each). Germline V CDR1 and CDR2: DFQATT, SNEGSKA (reference sequence). The length of the CDR3 is 16 residues. V was trimmed by 0 bases and J by 9 bases, leaving 23 bases between them. The CDR3 DNA is TGCAGTGCTAGAGATCTGCTTAGGGACGGTCCATACCCCCAGTACTTC. Protein product: CSARDLLRDGPYPQYF.

This clonotype was detected ten times or more. The J gene is TRBJ2-7, the V gene TRBV4-3; 10 bases fit TRBD1. CDR1 LGHNA and CDR2 YSLEER come from the germline V gene. The CDR3 contains 16 residues. The V gene end was trimmed by 3 bases and the J gene end by 2 bases; junction bases not matched to a gene: 7. The CDR3 region is CASSHLIGTGAYEQYF. The CDR3 DNA is TGCGCCAGCAGCCACCTGATTGGGACAGGGGCCTACGAGCAGTACTTC.

The J gene is TRBJ2-3, the V gene TRBV2; 11 bases agree with TRBD2. Unmatched junction bases numbered 4, after V lost 10 bases and J lost 4 bases. Germline V CDR1 and CDR2: SNHLY, FYNNEI. This CDR3 region has 13 residues. The chain's CDR3 is CATLAGGPDTQYF. DNA for the CDR3: TGTGCCACGTTAGCGGGAGGGCCAGATACGCAGTATTTT.